The present TCR beta chain was sequenced within a study of T cell repertoires in cytomegalovirus infection. This clonotype appeared a few times. Its specificity is not known. TCRdb independently ran MiXCR on the reads; one entry per CDR3 protein. The table includes hundreds of thousands of distinct CDR3 sequences, around a tenth detected once. General observations from the study: Individuals carrying CMV plus the relevant HLA were identified by cumulative frequency of public TCR beta families.

Germline V gene data show CDR1 as SEHNR and CDR2 as FQNEAQ (reference sequence). V was trimmed by 10 bases and J by 7 bases, leaving 16 bases between them. This CDR3 is built from 12 residues. The chain uses TRBV7-9 and TRBJ1-1, with D unclear. This TCR was sampled from a human donor in good health (CMV status not recorded). Some clones in this sample may be carry-over from other donors' samples. The sample consisted of PBMCs. The CDR3 nucleotides are TGTGCCATCGAGGGCCCGAGACTTGAAGCTTTCTTT. This sequence encodes CAIEGPRLEAFF.